This T cell receptor beta chain derives from a study of T-cell memory formation after mild COVID-19. The CDR3 spans 16 residues. Germline loops: CDR1 LGHDT, CDR2 YNNKEL (reference sequence). The V end was cut by 0 bases, the J end by 8 bases, with 19 bases between. 5'RACE primed at constant segments yielded TCR alpha and TCR beta cDNA libraries bearing sample barcodes and UMIs. TCRdb itself ran the 5' RACE reads through MiXCR, one entry per CDR3 protein. The table lists 25,000 or so distinct CDR3 sequences, roughly 7% of them singletons. The sequenced sample consisted of PBMCs or a T cell subset sorted from them (not recorded which). This receptor was obtained from an adult woman who had mild COVID-19 (a few samples of this study predate the infection). Cell type and time point are not known. The gene calls are TRBV3-1 and TRBJ1-2, with D maybe TRBD1 (5 bases). The CDR3 DNA sequence: TGTGCCAGCAGCCAAGAAGTAGGGGCCAAGGTTGGAGGCTACACCTTC. The encoded protein is CASSQEVGAKVGGYTF.